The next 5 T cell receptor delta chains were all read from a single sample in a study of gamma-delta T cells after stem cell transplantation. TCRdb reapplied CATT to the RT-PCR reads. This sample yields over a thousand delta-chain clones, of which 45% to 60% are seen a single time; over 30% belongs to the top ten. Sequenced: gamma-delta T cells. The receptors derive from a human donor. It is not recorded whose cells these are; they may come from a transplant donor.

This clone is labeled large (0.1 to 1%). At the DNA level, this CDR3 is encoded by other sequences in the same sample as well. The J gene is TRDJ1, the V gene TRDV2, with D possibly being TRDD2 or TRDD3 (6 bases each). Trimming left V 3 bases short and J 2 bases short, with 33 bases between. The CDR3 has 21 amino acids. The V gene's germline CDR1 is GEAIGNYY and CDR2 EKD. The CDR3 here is CACDSVNPTLGQIWGTDKLIF. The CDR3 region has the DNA TGTGCCTGTGACTCCGTTAATCCTACACTGGGCCAAATTTGGGGAACCGATAAACTCATCTTT.

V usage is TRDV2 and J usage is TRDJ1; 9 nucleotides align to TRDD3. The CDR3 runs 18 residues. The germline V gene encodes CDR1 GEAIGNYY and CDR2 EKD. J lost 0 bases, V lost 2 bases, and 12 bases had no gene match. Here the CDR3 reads CACDIVLGDRTYTDKLIF. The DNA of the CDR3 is TGTGCCTGTGACATTGTACTGGGGGACCGTACGTACACCGATAAACTCATCTTT.

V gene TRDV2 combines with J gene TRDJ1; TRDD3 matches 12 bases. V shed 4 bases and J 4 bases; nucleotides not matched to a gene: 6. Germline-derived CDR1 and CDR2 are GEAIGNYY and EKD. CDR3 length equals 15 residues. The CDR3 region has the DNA TGTGCCTGTGAGGAACTGGGGGATACTGGCGATAAACTCATCTTT. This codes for CACEELGDTGDKLIF.

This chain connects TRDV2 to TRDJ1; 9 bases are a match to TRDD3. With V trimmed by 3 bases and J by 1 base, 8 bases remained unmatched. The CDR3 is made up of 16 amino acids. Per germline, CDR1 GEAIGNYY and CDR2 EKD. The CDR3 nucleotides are TGTGCCTGTGACGAAGTTCAGGGGATACGCACCGATAAACTCATCTTT. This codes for CACDEVQGIRTDKLIF.

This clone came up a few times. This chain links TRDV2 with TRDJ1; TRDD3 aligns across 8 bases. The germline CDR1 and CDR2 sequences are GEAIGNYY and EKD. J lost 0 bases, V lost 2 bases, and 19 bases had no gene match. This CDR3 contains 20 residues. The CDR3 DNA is TGTGCCTGTGACAGACTCACAAGACTGGGGGTTCACCAGTACACCGATAAACTCATCTTT. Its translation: CACDRLTRLGVHQYTDKLIF.